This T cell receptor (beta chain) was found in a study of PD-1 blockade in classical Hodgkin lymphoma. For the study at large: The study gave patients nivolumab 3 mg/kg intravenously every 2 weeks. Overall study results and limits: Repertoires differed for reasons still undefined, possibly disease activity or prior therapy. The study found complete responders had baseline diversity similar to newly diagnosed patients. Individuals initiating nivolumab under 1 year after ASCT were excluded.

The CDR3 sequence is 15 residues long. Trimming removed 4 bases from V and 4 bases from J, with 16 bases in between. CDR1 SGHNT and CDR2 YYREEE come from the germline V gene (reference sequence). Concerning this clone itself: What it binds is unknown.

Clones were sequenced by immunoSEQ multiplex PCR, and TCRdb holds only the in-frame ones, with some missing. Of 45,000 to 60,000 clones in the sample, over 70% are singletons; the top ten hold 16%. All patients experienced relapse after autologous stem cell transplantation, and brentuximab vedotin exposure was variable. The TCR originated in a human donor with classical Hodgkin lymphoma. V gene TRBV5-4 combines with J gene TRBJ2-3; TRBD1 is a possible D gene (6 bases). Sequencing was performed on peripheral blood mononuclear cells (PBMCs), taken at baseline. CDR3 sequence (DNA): TGTGCCAGCAGCCCCTTTACAGGGCTGGCAGATACGCAGTATTTT. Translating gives CASSPFTGLADTQYF.